The 14 T cell receptor beta chains below come from one sample, sequenced in a study of cytomegalovirus exposure and HLA in healthy donors. Primers for the PCR totalled 60 Vbeta and 13 Jbeta. Libraries were prepared by immunoSEQ multiplex PCR; TCRdb keeps only in-frame clonotypes and omits some of them. The sample consists of a few hundred thousand clones, about three quarters of them appearing once. Material: PBMCs. The receptors derive from a man aged 35 to 55 in good health and CMV-seronegative.

CDR3 nucleotide sequence: TGTGCTAGTGGTCTACAGAGCGGTCAGCCCCAGCATTTT. Encoded protein: CASGLQSGQPQHF. This chain links TRBV12-5 with TRBJ1-5, with no clear D. Germline lookup yields CDR1 LGHNT and CDR2 FRNRAP. The ends were cut back, 5 bases at V and 6 bases at J, with 11 bases in the middle. CDR3 size: 13 residues.

This CDR3 reads CASSFLAGASYEQYF. The CDR3 nucleotides are TGTGCCAGCAGCTTCCTAGCGGGGGCCTCCTACGAGCAGTACTTC. V usage is TRBV5-4 and J usage is TRBJ2-7; 10 bases line up with TRBD2. CDR3 length equals 15 residues. Germline V lookup: CDR1 SGHNT, CDR2 YYREEE (reference sequence). Unmatched junction bases numbered 2, after V lost 2 bases and J lost 0 bases.

J is TRBJ2-5 and V is TRBV2, with D tentatively TRBD1 (5 bases). Germline V gene sequence: CDR1 SNHLY, CDR2 FYNNEI. CDR3 length: 14 amino acids. V shed 6 bases and J shed 0 bases, with 11 bases lying between them. The CDR3: CASSRRQNQETQYF. CDR3 sequence (DNA): TGTGCCAGCAGCCGTAGACAGAACCAAGAGACCCAGTACTTC.

V usage is TRBV6-5 and J usage is TRBJ1-5; D not certain. Trimming stripped 5 bases from V and 4 bases from J, with 9 bases between. The CDR3 spans 13 residues. Germline V gene sequence: CDR1 MNHEY, CDR2 SVGAGI. The CDR3 coding sequence is TGTGCCAGCAGTGCAACATGGAATCAGCCCCAGCATTTT. It encodes CASSATWNQPQHF.

The rearrangement joins TRBV28 to TRBJ1-1, with D hard to call. V gave up 5 bases and J gave up 6 bases, with 13 bases separating them. The germline V gene has CDR1 MDHEN and CDR2 SYDVKM. This CDR3 has 13 amino acids. In DNA, the CDR3 is TGTGCCAGCAGTACCCCGGGAAGGGCTGAAGCTTTCTTT. Translation gives CASSTPGRAEAFF.

The V gene is TRBV7-2, the J gene TRBJ2-1; 8 nucleotides align to TRBD2. The V gene end was trimmed by 1 base and the J gene end by 2 bases; junction bases not matched to a gene: 7. The V gene's germline CDR1 is SGHTA and CDR2 FQGNSA. The CDR3 sequence is 17 residues long. CDR3 residues: CASSLVGGGEAYNEQFF. For the CDR3, the DNA is TGTGCCAGCAGCTTAGTCGGGGGGGGAGAGGCCTACAATGAGCAGTTCTTC.

This clone showed up just a few times. CDR3 nucleotides: TGCGCCAGCAGCTTGAATCAGGCAAACACCGGGGAGCTGTTTTTT. It translates to CASSLNQANTGELFF. This chain connects TRBV5-1 to TRBJ2-2; D gene uncertain. Per the germline V gene, CDR1 is SGHRS and CDR2 is YFSETQ. The length of the CDR3 is 15 residues. Trimming stripped 1 base from V and 2 bases from J, with 9 bases between. Combining the CDR3 with reference TRBV5-1 and TRBJ2-2 gives the whole variable domain KAGVTQTPRYLIKTRGQQVTLSCSPISGHRSVSWYQQTPGQGLQFLFEYFSETQRNKGNFPGRFSGRQFSNSRSEMNVSTLELGDSALYLCASSLNQANTGELFFGEGSRLTVL.

The chain employs TRBV19 and TRBJ2-2, with 13 bases matching TRBD2. The CDR3 runs 16 residues. After removal of 4 bases from V and 6 bases from J, the junction contained 5 bases not matched to a gene. Germline CDR1 is LNHDA and CDR2 is SQIVND (reference sequence). Here the CDR3 DNA reads TGTGCCAGTAGTACTAGGACTAGCGGGAGTCCCGGGGAGCTGTTTTTT. Amino acids: CASSTRTSGSPGELFF.

The chain is built from TRBV10-3 and TRBJ2-3, with no clear D. Trimming removed 2 bases at V and 2 bases at J, with 11 bases between. Germline loops: CDR1 ENHRY, CDR2 SYGVKD. CDR3 size: 15 residues. The CDR3 sequence: CAISEMRLHTDTQYF. The CDR3 coding sequence is TGTGCCATCAGTGAGATGCGACTGCACACAGATACGCAGTATTTT.

The rearrangement links TRBV6-5 to TRBJ2-7; a weak D match, TRBD2 (6 bases). CDR1 and CDR2 (germline): MNHEY, SVGAGI. V lost 4 bases to trimming and J lost 6 bases, with 16 bases between them. This CDR3 region has 14 residues. In DNA form, the CDR3 reads TGTGCCAGCAGTTGGGACTTCGATCCGGCCGAGCAGTACTTC. It is translated as CASSWDFDPAEQYF.

The gene calls are TRBV6-6 and TRBJ2-7, with D possibly TRBD2 on 6 matching bases. Germline V lookup: CDR1 MNHNY, CDR2 SVGAGI (reference sequence). The CDR3 covers 14 residues. Trimming cost V 7 bases and J 6 bases, with 19 bases left between them. CDR3 DNA sequence: TGTGCCAGCAAAATTAGCGGAGCCTCTCCCGAGCAGTACTTC. Encoded protein: CASKISGASPEQYF.

Only a few counts were recorded for this clone. The chain carries TRBV2 and TRBJ1-4, with D possibly matching TRBD1 (6 bases). Germline values: CDR1 SNHLY, CDR2 FYNNEI. Trimming cost V 2 bases and J 7 bases, with 14 bases left between them. This CDR3 has 15 amino acids. The CDR3 sequence: CASSETPGTLEKLFF. In DNA, the CDR3 is TGTGCCAGCAGTGAAACCCCGGGGACACTTGAAAAACTGTTTTTT.

V gene TRBV19 combines with J gene TRBJ2-3; 7 bases are shared with TRBD2. This CDR3 comprises 15 residues. Germline V gene sequence: CDR1 LNHDA, CDR2 SQIVND (reference sequence). J lost 4 bases, V lost 3 bases, and 7 bases had no gene match. The CDR3 DNA is TGTGCCAGTAGTATCGTTGCGGGAGTCCCAGATACGCAGTATTTT. Residues: CASSIVAGVPDTQYF.

This clone was seen a few times. The chain joins TRBV28 to TRBJ2-1; D unclear. The CDR3 contains 14 residues. Trimming took 2 bases from V and 2 from J, leaving 7 bases between them. Germline V gives CDR1 MDHEN, CDR2 SYDVKM. CDR3 amino acids: CASSLRAPYNEQFF. The CDR3 DNA follows: TGTGCCAGCAGTTTAAGAGCTCCCTACAATGAGCAGTTCTTC.